The clone carrying this T cell receptor beta chain turned up a few times. Its antigen is not identified. MiXCR, run by TCRdb on the RT-PCR reads, gives a single entry per CDR3 protein. The table has around 190,000 distinct CDR3 sequences, around 9% seen once. This CDR3 contains 16 residues. In germline, CDR1 is DFQATT, CDR2 SNEGSKA (reference sequence). The junction had 5 bases not matched to a gene; V was cut back by 3 bases and J by 0 bases. This entry is derived from a study of response to subunit inactivated influenza vaccine. Study results and limitations: The authors suggested that every seasonal influenza vaccination recruits few new T cells.

This specimen was non-naive T cells sorted from PBMCs, taken on the day of vaccination. The origin of this receptor is a man aged 50-60 years who received an inactivated influenza vaccine. V and J are TRBV20-1 and TRBJ2-3; 11 positions agree with TRBD2. The CDR3 here is CSASRTSGYSTDTQYF. In DNA, the CDR3 is TGCAGTGCTAGTAGGACTAGCGGGTATAGCACAGATACGCAGTATTTT.